This T cell receptor beta chain appears in the sequencing data of a study of Graves' ophthalmopathy and Graves' hyperthyroidism. Study in general: Peripheral blood samples were taken at initial diagnosis, before any treatment.

This clonotype was seen a single time. Its antigen is as yet unknown. The CDR3 does not close with the conserved phenylalanine or tryptophan, likely indicating a read error. The CDR3 sequence is 13 residues long. CDR1 and CDR2 (germline): SSHAT, FNYEAQ (reference sequence). The study amplified TCR beta CDR3 regions using RNA transcripts. HTBI-primed RT-PCR formed the first round, and a multiplex PCR formed the second. TCRdb fed the multiplex PCR reads into MiXCR, producing one record per CDR3 protein. The table records about 620,000 distinct CDR3 sequences, roughly 20% of them present only once. Study outcomes and limitations: Ophthalmopathy progression prediction by the model yielded a sensitivity of about 70% and a specificity of about 72%.

Sequencing was carried out using peripheral blood. V and J are TRBV7-7 and TRBJ2-7; 7 nucleotides match TRBD1. The clonotype comes from a woman aged 18-29 years with stable Graves' hyperthyroidism. Some clones in this sample may be carry-over from other donors' samples. The DNA of the CDR3 is TGTGCTAGCAGCCCGGGACAGACCTACGAGCAGTACTAC. Amino acids: CASSPGQTYEQYY.